This T cell receptor (beta chain) was found in a study of immune heterogeneity within non-small cell lung tumors (dated by TCRdb to 2017 to 2018). Concerning the study at large: By histology, several squamous cell carcinomas, 9 to 11 non-squamous carcinomas and 1 tumor not otherwise specified were included. To look at intratumoral immune heterogeneity, the study ran whole-exome sequencing, RNA-seq and TCR beta repertoire sequencing on several spatially distinct regions taken from every NSCLC tumor. TCR repertoires were analyzed from about 60 tumor loci of some 15 patients, whereas transcriptome data were available for only 35 to 50 loci from 11 to 13 patients. Neoantigen binding to each patient's HLA alleles was predicted with netMHCpan-3.0 for mutant peptides of 8 to 11 amino acids.

This clonotype is judged medium-sized (0.01 to 0.1%). No cognate antigen has been identified for it. Per-base qualities were not stored, and no clone one base away is much larger. Genomic DNA extracted from bulk tumor tissue served as TCR template, with 600 ng gDNA amplified per sample. During surgery, multiple biopsies were taken from each primary tumor, with sampling sites spaced as far apart as possible within the tumor mass. The study cohort was described as untreated, and patients were newly diagnosed NSCLC cases undergoing curative surgery. The donor group was made up of approximately 16 newly diagnosed non-small cell lung cancer patients undergoing surgery with curative intent. The resected tumor masses were reviewed by two independent pathologists. Only DNA and RNA samples of high quality went on to sequencing. A multiplex PCR system amplified the TCR beta CDR3 region, with a first 10-cycle round using 32 V-gene forward and 13 J-gene reverse primers. The first PCR round used a QIAGEN Multiplex PCR Kit, and the primer sequences were filed in Chinese patent CN105087789A. In a second PCR round, Illumina universal primers were added with the Phusion High-Fidelity PCR Kit. Sequencing of the TCR libraries was done on the Illumina HiSeq X Ten platform in paired-end mode with a 151 bp read length. The published analysis was carried out like this. Reads lacking multiplex PCR primers were removed with Cutadapt, read pairs were merged with PEAR, and CDR3 regions were called with MiXCR default settings. Shannon entropy measured repertoire diversity, and clonality was calculated as one minus the Shannon entropy divided by the ln of the count of productive unique sequences. A clonotype counted as a dominant or high-frequency T-cell clone when its frequency was 0.5% or higher. In-frame beta chains were kept once TCRdb had trimmed the public reads at Q25 with fastp and called clones with MiXCR. For every CDR3 protein sequence, its rows merge into one entry that carries the most common genes and DNA. The V and J calls follow TCRdb's processing rather than the paper's. This sample lists 12,000 to 15,000 distinct CDR3 sequences; approximately 29% were detected once. The ten biggest clones cover roughly 15% of the sample.

CDR1 LNHDA and CDR2 SQIVND are derived from the germline V gene (reference sequence). The CDR3 contains 17 residues, cysteine and phenylalanine counted. Only the CDR3 part of the read is kept: 51 bases, read in frame from the first base. V ends up 3 bases short and J 6 bases short, with an unmatched junction base count of 14. General conclusions and limits of the study: A statistically significant but moderate positive correlation (R roughly 0.33) was observed between local T-cell repertoire clonality and local tumor mutational burden. Within a patient, identical dominant CDR3B clonotypes were found to recur across loci, yet unique high-frequency clones were also harbored in different tumor locations. High-frequency TCR beta clonotypes were largely distinct between individual patients.

Sequenced material: lung tumor tissue. This sequence uses TRBV19 and TRBJ1-2; the junction holds 9 bases that match TRBD1. The TCR comes from a woman aged 50 to 60 with non-small cell lung cancer. The CDR3 amino acid sequence is: CASSIGSAGQGINGYTF. The DNA reads TGTGCCAGTAGTATTGGTAGCGCGGGACAGGGAATCAATGGCTACACCTTC.